This paragraph reports one T cell receptor (beta chain). These data belong to a study of T cell repertoires in cytomegalovirus infection. Across the whole study: Matching HLA type and CMV infection were both indicated by public TCR beta signatures.

Germline CDR1 and CDR2: DFQATT and SNEGSKA (reference sequence). This CDR3 region has 15 residues. Trimming at V came to 5 bases and at J to 2 bases, leaving 6 bases not matched to a gene. TCRdb analysed the reads with MiXCR anew, one entry per CDR3 protein. The table includes roughly 280,000 distinct CDR3 sequences, roughly an eighth detected once. The rearrangement joins TRBV20-1 to TRBJ1-6, with 7 nucleotides matching TRBD1. The sequence was obtained from a human donor in good health (CMV status not recorded). Some clones in this sample may be carry-over from other donors' samples. Sequencing was done on a sample of PBMCs. The CDR3 DNA sequence: TGCAGTGCTCCACAGGGGATCACCTATAATTCACCCCTCCACTTT. It is translated as CSAPQGITYNSPLHF.